One and the same sample provided the 27 T cell receptor beta chains below, sequenced in a study of blood T cells in healthy people across ages (dated by TCRdb to 2014 to 2015). Receptor amplification or capture employed 5' RACE. TCRdb records Illumina HiSeq 2500 as the sequencer. A second PCR of roughly 7 to 11 cycles was performed with a sample-barcoded 5' primer and a J-beta primer mix. Through fastp at Q25 and MiXCR, TCRdb rebuilt clones from the public reads, retaining in-frame beta chains. Rows with one shared CDR3 protein collapse into an entry with the most common genes and DNA. The sample records roughly 860,000 distinct CDR3 sequences, roughly 60% of which are singletons. The ten largest make up about 30% of the sample. Sequenced input: blood. The receptors stem from a man aged 25-45 years in good health.

This chain links TRBV20-1 with TRBJ2-1; no reliable D call. Germline V gene lookup returns CDR1 DFQATT and CDR2 SNEGSKA (reference sequence). The CDR3 is made up of 13 amino acids. With 6 bases removed from V and 9 bases from J, the gap between germline ends came to 18 bases. CDR3 sequence: CSARRTVRGEQFF. CDR3 in DNA: TGCAGTGCCAGACGGACCGTCCGTGGTGAGCAGTTCTTC.

This clonotype was recorded a few times. The rearrangement joins TRBV20-1 to TRBJ2-5; D remains unclear. CDR1 DFQATT and CDR2 SNEGSKA come from the germline V gene (reference sequence). The ends were cut back, 5 bases at V and 0 bases at J, with 10 bases in the middle. CDR3 size: 13 residues. The CDR3 DNA follows: TGCAGTGCTCACCCTGGGCACCAAGAGACCCAGTACTTC. The encoded protein is CSAHPGHQETQYF.

V and J are TRBV6-2 or TRBV6-3 and TRBJ2-7; no definite D call. CDR3 length equals 11 residues. Trimming left V 7 bases short and J 2 bases short, with 6 bases between. Per germline, CDR1 MNHEY and CDR2 SVGEGT. This CDR3 is CASTDAYEQYF. The CDR3 DNA is TGTGCCAGCACAGACGCCTACGAGCAGTACTTC.

This chain joins TRBV7-2 and TRBJ1-2; no clear D. Germline V gene lookup returns CDR1 SGHTA and CDR2 FQGNSA. V was shortened by 2 bases and J by 0 bases, with 7 bases between the two germline ends. This CDR3 is 14 amino acids long. The DNA for the CDR3 is TGTGCCAGCAGCTTAATGCCAACTAACTATGGCTACACCTTC. The encoded protein is CASSLMPTNYGYTF.

The V gene is TRBV2, the J gene TRBJ2-1, with D hard to call. CDR1 is SNHLY and CDR2 is FYNNEI in the germline V gene. This CDR3 has 11 residues. V lost 4 bases and J 10 bases, leaving 8 bases between the germline ends. The CDR3 loop reads CASSVHQEQFF. The CDR3 DNA reads as TGTGCCAGCAGTGTACACCAGGAGCAGTTCTTC.

This clonotype was detected only a few times. The chain recombines TRBV28 with TRBJ2-7, with unresolved D. In germline, CDR1 is MDHEN, CDR2 SYDVKM. V was pared by 4 bases and J by 3 bases, with 10 bases between. The CDR3 loop spans 13 amino acids. CDR3 protein: CASSSGRVYEQYF. DNA of the CDR3: TGTGCCAGCAGTTCTGGACGGGTCTACGAGCAGTACTTC. Based on the CDR3 plus reference TRBV28 and TRBJ2-7, the full variable domain is DVKVTQSSRYLVKRTGEKVFLECVQDMDHENMFWYRQDPGLGLRLIYFSYDVKMKEKGDIPEGYSVSREKKERFSLILESASTNQTSMYLCASSSGRVYEQYFGPGTRLTVT.

This clonotype appeared once. The rearrangement links TRBV3-1 to TRBJ2-1; tentatively, D is TRBD1 or TRBD2 (6 bases each). CDR1 and CDR2 from the germline V gene are LGHDT and YNNKEL (reference sequence). CDR3 size: 17 residues. Trimming left V 0 bases short and J 6 bases short, with 18 bases between. The CDR3 loop reads CASSQDYVGGPSNEQFF. The CDR3 nucleotides are TGTGCCAGCAGCCAAGATTATGTCGGGGGCCCCTCCAATGAGCAGTTCTTC.

The genes are TRBV7-2 and TRBJ2-3; D not certain. V was trimmed by 1 base and J by 4 bases, leaving 9 bases between them. The CDR3 has 14 amino acids. Germline V gene sequence: CDR1 SGHTA, CDR2 FQGNSA. The CDR3 DNA reads as TGTGCCAGCAGCTTAGGCACCCGATCAGATACGCAGTATTTT. As protein: CASSLGTRSDTQYF.

The chain employs TRBV6-6 and TRBJ1-6; TRBD1 aligns across 8 bases. The CDR3 is 15 amino acids. V was pared by 3 bases and J by 5 bases, with 3 bases of the junction left unmatched. In germline, CDR1 is MNHNY, CDR2 SVGAGI (reference sequence). The CDR3 sequence is CASSYDRGHNSPLHF. The CDR3 DNA sequence: TGTGCCAGCAGTTATGACAGGGGACATAATTCACCCCTCCACTTT.

The chain employs TRBV4-1 and TRBJ2-7; no clear D. The CDR3 length is 13 residues. CDR1 and CDR2 (germline): MGHRA, YSYEKL. V was trimmed by 11 bases and J by 2 bases, leaving 16 bases between them. The CDR3 protein is CAGQRPETYEQYF. The CDR3 region has the DNA TGCGCCGGCCAGAGGCCAGAGACCTACGAGCAGTACTTC.

The CDR3 loop is CSVVGGVGYEQYF. CDR3 bases: TGCAGCGTTGTCGGGGGCGTAGGGTACGAGCAGTACTTC. The chain carries TRBV29-1 and TRBJ2-7; D possibly matches TRBD1 or TRBD2 (6 bases each). Germline loops: CDR1 SQVTM, CDR2 ANQGSEA. The CDR3 has 13 residues. V lost 4 bases and J 4 bases, leaving 14 bases between the germline ends.

V usage is TRBV2 and J usage is TRBJ2-3; D is possibly TRBD1 (6 bases). Germline V CDR1 and CDR2: SNHLY, FYNNEI. V lost 3 bases and J 2 bases, leaving 9 bases between the germline ends. The length of the CDR3 is 14 residues. CDR3 nucleotides: TGTGCCAGCAGTGAGGACAGATCCACAGATACGCAGTATTTT. Encoded protein: CASSEDRSTDTQYF.

This sequence joins TRBV6-5 and TRBJ2-4; D unclear. Germline lookup yields CDR1 MNHEY and CDR2 SVGAGI. V dropped 6 bases and J dropped 1 base, with 10 bases sitting between them. The CDR3 loop spans 14 amino acids. DNA of the CDR3: TGTGCCAGCAGACAGAGTACGGCCAAAAACATTCAGTACTTC. Amino acid sequence: CASRQSTAKNIQYF.

J is TRBJ2-3 and V is TRBV6-2 or TRBV6-3, with D possibly being TRBD1 (6 bases). CDR1 MNHEY and CDR2 SVGEGT come from the germline V gene. Between the trimmed V and J ends, which lost 5 bases and 5 bases, there was a span of 17 bases. The CDR3 has 15 amino acids. CDR3 in DNA: TGTGCCAGCAGTCACAGGGACACGGGCAAAGATACGCAGTATTTT. Its translation is CASSHRDTGKDTQYF.

The rearrangement joins TRBV20-1 to TRBJ2-7; D is unresolved. There are 14 residues in the CDR3. With 0 bases removed from V and 4 bases from J, the gap between germline ends came to 13 bases. Germline V CDR1 and CDR2: DFQATT, SNEGSKA (reference sequence). As DNA, the CDR3 is TGCAGTGCTAGAGATCGGCAGGTGTTTTACGAGCAGTACTTC. It codes for CSARDRQVFYEQYF.

The chain combines TRBV4-3 with TRBJ2-1; TRBD1 agrees at 8 bases. CDR1 is LGHNA and CDR2 is YSLEER in the germline V gene. The V segment lost 5 bases and the J segment 0 bases; nucleotides outside the gene matches: 6. This CDR3 comprises 16 residues. CDR3 region: CASSKYRGSSYNEQFF. CDR3 coding DNA: TGCGCCAGCAGCAAGTACAGGGGGAGCTCCTACAATGAGCAGTTCTTC.

V gene TRBV20-1 combines with J gene TRBJ1-5; the match to TRBD1 covers 7 bases. V was clipped by 3 bases and J by 7 bases; unmatched bases: 12. The V gene's germline CDR1 is DFQATT and CDR2 SNEGSKA (reference sequence). The CDR3 is made up of 15 amino acids. This chain's CDR3 is CSARARTGLGQPQHF. CDR3 sequence (DNA): TGCAGTGCTAGGGCGAGGACAGGACTTGGGCAGCCCCAGCATTTT.

The chain carries TRBV4-2 and TRBJ2-7, with D perhaps matching TRBD1 (5 bases). The CDR3 sequence is 15 residues long. Germline V lookup: CDR1 LGHNA, CDR2 YNFKEQ. The V end was cut by 3 bases, the J end by 2 bases, with 14 bases between. CDR3 region: CASSHLPTAAYEQYF. CDR3 bases: TGTGCCAGCAGCCATCTTCCGACAGCCGCCTACGAGCAGTACTTC.

As DNA, the CDR3 is TGTGCCAGCAGCTCCTCTCCAAACCTCATCAGCACAGATACGCAGTATTTT. Protein: CASSSSPNLISTDTQYF. The V and J genes are TRBV11-2 and TRBJ2-3, with D unresolved. This CDR3 is built from 17 residues. Germline CDR1 and CDR2: SGHAT and FQNNGV. Trimming took off 4 bases at V and 0 bases at J, with 17 bases between the two ends.

The chain uses TRBV6-2 or TRBV6-3 and TRBJ2-1, with TRBD2 identical over 9 bases. V gave up 3 bases and J gave up 6 bases; unmatched junction bases: 6. This CDR3 has 15 amino acids. The germline V gene has CDR1 MNHEY and CDR2 SVGEGT. The chain's CDR3 is CASSYRGGAINEQFF. For the CDR3, the DNA is TGTGCCAGCAGTTATCGCGGGGGGGCCATCAATGAGCAGTTCTTC.

This clonotype appeared a single time. The J gene is TRBJ1-2, the V gene TRBV9; no reliable D call. Looked up from germline, CDR1 is SGDLS and CDR2 is YYNGEE. V was pared by 0 bases and J by 6 bases, with 15 bases between. This CDR3 spans 15 amino acids. Here the CDR3 reads CASSVASPLVDGYTF. CDR3 nucleotide sequence: TGTGCCAGCAGCGTAGCCTCTCCCCTGGTGGATGGCTACACCTTC.

J is TRBJ2-1 and V is TRBV2; 7 bases map to TRBD1. This CDR3 has 15 residues. The V gene end was trimmed by 4 bases and the J gene end by 3 bases; junction bases not matched to a gene: 6. Looked up from germline, CDR1 is SNHLY and CDR2 is FYNNEI. Written as DNA, the CDR3 is TGTGCCAGCAGTGTCAGACAGGGCCTCTACAATGAGCAGTTCTTC. Encoded protein: CASSVRQGLYNEQFF.

The rearrangement joins TRBV4-3 to TRBJ2-2; D not resolved. Trimming shortened V by 4 bases and J by 4 bases, and 13 bases separated the two germline ends. The CDR3 has 15 amino acids. The V gene's germline CDR1 is LGHNA and CDR2 YSLEER. CDR3 region: CASSPQSIGTGELFF. DNA of the CDR3: TGCGCCAGCAGCCCCCAGAGCATAGGCACCGGGGAGCTGTTTTTT.

The J gene is TRBJ1-4, the V gene TRBV10-3; 7 bases agree with TRBD1. Per germline, CDR1 ENHRY and CDR2 SYGVKD. J lost 4 bases, V lost 6 bases, and 5 bases had no gene match. The CDR3 consists of 14 residues. The CDR3 bases are TGTGCCATCAGGAACGGACAGGATAATGAAAAACTGTTTTTT. The encoded protein is CAIRNGQDNEKLFF.

This chain uses TRBV7-9 with TRBJ1-1; D remains unclear. The V gene lost 5 bases and the J gene lost 5 bases, with 15 bases spanning the gap. Germline CDR1 SEHNR, CDR2 FQNEAQ (reference sequence). This CDR3 comprises 14 residues. The CDR3 sequence is CASSKRGVRTEAFF. As DNA, the CDR3 is TGTGCCAGCAGCAAGCGTGGGGTTAGGACTGAAGCTTTCTTT.

The rearrangement joins TRBV5-1 to TRBJ2-7; D is uncertain. The CDR3 extends over 14 amino acids. Trimming stripped 4 bases from V and 0 bases from J, with 11 bases between. Per the germline V gene, CDR1 is SGHRS and CDR2 is YFSETQ. The chain's CDR3 is CASSLVSISYEQYF. CDR3 nucleotide sequence: TGCGCCAGCAGCCTCGTATCCATCTCCTACGAGCAGTACTTC.

The CDR3 region has the DNA TGCAGCGTTGAAGATAGGAACAGGGGCTACGAGCAGTACTTC. It specifies CSVEDRNRGYEQYF. The V and J genes are TRBV29-1 and TRBJ2-5, with 7 bases matching TRBD1. TRBJ2-7 explains the end of the DNA better; the J call may be wrong. CDR1 and CDR2 from the germline V gene are SQVTM and ANQGSEA. This CDR3 contains 14 residues.